The 6 T cell receptor beta chains below come from one sample, sequenced in a study of cytomegalovirus exposure and HLA in healthy donors. Assay used: immunoSEQ multiplex PCR; TCRdb lists only in-frame clones, some missing. The data show about 110,000 clones, about 92% seen once. Sequencing used PBMCs. These receptors all come from a woman under 30 in good health and CMV-seronegative.

This clone appeared a few times. The CDR3 sequence: CASSPGTGDETQYF. In nucleotides, the CDR3 is TGTGCCAGCTCACCAGGAACAGGGGACGAGACCCAGTACTTC. The chain couples TRBV18 to TRBJ2-5; 7 bases map to TRBD1. Per germline, CDR1 KGHSH and CDR2 LQKENI. This CDR3 has 14 amino acids. V lost 2 bases to trimming and J lost 5 bases; unmatched junction nucleotides: 5. Full variable domain (missing parts from reference TRBV18 and TRBJ2-5): NAGVMQNPRHLVRRRGQEARLRCSPMKGHSHVYWYRQLPEEGLKFMVYLQKENIIDESGMPKERFSAEFPKEGPSILRIQQVVRGDSAAYFCASSPGTGDETQYFGPGTRLLVL.

The V call is TRBV5-5, the J call TRBJ2-1; TRBD1 matches at 10 bases. V lost 4 bases to trimming and J lost 0 bases; unmatched junction nucleotides: 7. CDR3 length: 17 amino acids. Germline CDR1 reads SGHKS; CDR2 reads YYEKEE (reference sequence). In DNA form, the CDR3 reads TGTGCCAGCAGCAGAGGACAGGGGGACAGCTCCTACAATGAGCAGTTCTTC. This sequence encodes CASSRGQGDSSYNEQFF.

The gene calls are TRBV2 and TRBJ1-1; 7 bases are shared with TRBD1. The length of the CDR3 is 13 residues. Germline CDR1 is SNHLY and CDR2 is FYNNEI. V shed 6 bases and J 4 bases; nucleotides not matched to a gene: 5. In DNA, the CDR3 is TGTGCCAGCAGACAGGGGACGGGCACTGAAGCTTTCTTT. It is translated as CASRQGTGTEAFF.

The V call is TRBV30, the J call TRBJ2-7, with TRBD1 as a possible D gene (6 bases). CDR3 length: 15 residues. The germline V gene has CDR1 GTSNPN and CDR2 SVGIG (reference sequence). The V end was cut by 6 bases, the J end by 4 bases, with 22 bases between. The CDR3 region has the DNA TGTGCCTGCAGCCTGACGACAGGTATGAGGTACGAGCAGTACTTC. Translation: CACSLTTGMRYEQYF. The entire variable domain, with the rest obtained from reference TRBV30 and TRBJ2-7, is as follows: SQTIHQWPATLVQPVGSPLSLECTVEGTSNPNLYWYRQAAGRGLQLLFYSVGIGQISSEVPQNLSASRPQDRQFILSSKKLLLSDSGFYLCACSLTTGMRYEQYFGPGTRLTVT.

The V gene is TRBV5-6, the J gene TRBJ2-5, with D maybe TRBD1 (7 bases). Looked up from germline, CDR1 is SGHDT and CDR2 is YYEEEE. V shed 4 bases and J shed 5 bases, with 12 bases lying between them. This CDR3 is 13 amino acids long. The chain's CDR3 is CASSLTGRETQYF. Written as DNA, the CDR3 is TGTGCCAGCAGCCTGACAGGGAGGGAGACCCAGTACTTC.

This chain links TRBV28 with TRBJ2-1; 8 bases fit TRBD2. In germline, CDR1 is MDHEN, CDR2 SYDVKM. There are 16 residues in the CDR3. Unmatched junction bases numbered 6, after V lost 5 bases and J lost 0 bases. CDR3 coding DNA: TGTGCCAGCAGTCCTACTAGCGGCCCCTCCTACAATGAGCAGTTCTTC. Translation: CASSPTSGPSYNEQFF.